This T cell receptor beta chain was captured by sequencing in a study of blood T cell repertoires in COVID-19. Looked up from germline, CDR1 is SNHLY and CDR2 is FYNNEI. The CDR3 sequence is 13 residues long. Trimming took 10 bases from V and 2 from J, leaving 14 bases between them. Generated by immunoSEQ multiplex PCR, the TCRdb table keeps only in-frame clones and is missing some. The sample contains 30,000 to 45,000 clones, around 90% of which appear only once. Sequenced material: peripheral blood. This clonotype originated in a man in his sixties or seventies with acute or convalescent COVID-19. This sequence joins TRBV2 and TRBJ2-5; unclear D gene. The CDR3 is CATHRTPQETQYF. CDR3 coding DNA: TGTGCCACCCACCGCACTCCACAAGAGACCCAGTACTTC.